The rows below give T cell receptor beta chains drawn from one sample of a study of cytomegalovirus exposure and HLA in healthy donors. Measured with immunoSEQ multiplex PCR; TCRdb has only the in-frame clones, and not every one. Of about 190,000 clones listed, 80% to 85% are singletons. Input material: PBMCs. The source is a boy between 10 and 17 years old in good health and CMV-seronegative. Both conserved end residues are part of each CDR3. The D gene is left open where the match is weak.

j_gene,v_gene,d_gene,CDR3nt,CDR3aa
TRBJ2-6,TRBV10-3,NA,TGTGCCATCAGTGAGTGGCTTAACCTCTCTGGGGCCAACGTCCTGACTTTC,CAISEWLNLSGANVLTF
TRBJ1-1,TRBV10-3,NA,TGTGCCATCAGTGAGACAGGGATGAACACTGAAGCTTTCTTT,CAISETGMNTEAFF
TRBJ2-3,TRBV5-8,NA,TGTGCCAGCAGCACACCTAGCACAGATACGCAGTATTTT,CASSTPSTDTQYF
TRBJ2-7,TRBV19,NA,TGTGCCAGTAGTATCCTCGACAAACCCTACGAGCAGTACTTC,CASSILDKPYEQYF
TRBJ1-5,TRBV6-1,NA,TGTGCCAGCAGTGAAGCACAGCACAATCAGCCCCAGCATTTT,CASSEAQHNQPQHF
TRBJ2-7,TRBV2,TRBD2,TGTGCCAGCAGCCGGACTAGCGGGAGTTCCGGCTCCGAGCAGTACTTC,CASSRTSGSSGSEQYF
TRBJ2-1,TRBV9,NA,TGTGCCAGCGGGTCGGGGTCCCAGCAGTTCTTC,CASGSGSQQFF
TRBJ1-2,TRBV6-5,TRBD1,TGTGCCAGGGGCCGACCGGGACAGGTAAGATATGGCTACACCTTC,CARGRPGQVRYGYTF
TRBJ1-2,TRBV2,NA,TGTGCCAGCCATCTGGGGGGGGGCTCCCTCTATGGCTACACCTTC,CASHLGGGSLYGYTF
TRBJ2-3,TRBV7-8,TRBD1,TGTGCCAGCACCCCGATGGACAGGGGGCTGCATACGCAGTATTTT,CASTPMDRGLHTQYF
TRBJ2-1,TRBV7-3,TRBD2,TGTGCCAGCAGCAAGAGCGGGGGGGACAATGAGCAGTTCTTC,CASSKSGGDNEQFF
TRBJ1-3,TRBV5-1,TRBD1,TGCGCCAGCAGCTCCAGACAGGGGGGAGCAGGAAACACCATATATTTT,CASSSRQGGAGNTIYF
TRBJ1-1,TRBV28,NA,TGTGCCAGCACTAACTACATGAACACTGAAGCTTTCTTT,CASTNYMNTEAFF
TRBJ2-7,TRBV6-1,TRBD1,TGTGCCAGCAGAGGACAGGGGGACGAGCAGTACTTC,CASRGQGDEQYF
TRBJ2-3,TRBV2,TRBD1,TGTGCCAGCAGTGACCCCACAGGGGGACTGAAAGATACGCAGTATTTT,CASSDPTGGLKDTQYF
TRBJ1-3,TRBV18,TRBD1,TGTGCCAGCTCACCGCTAGGGGGCCCTAGCTCTGGAAACACCATATATTTT,CASSPLGGPSSGNTIYF
TRBJ1-6,TRBV11-2,TRBD1,TGTGCCAGCAGCATGAAGACAGGGGCTTCCTCCTATAATTCACCCCTCCACTTT,CASSMKTGASSYNSPLHF
TRBJ2-7,TRBV5-4,TRBD2,TGTGCCAGCAGCTTGACCCCCCTAGCGGGGCTCCGAGCCGAGCAGTACTTC,CASSLTPLAGLRAEQYF